This is a list of T cell receptor beta chains from one sample in a study of brain T cells in children with intractable seizures. Data came from immunoSEQ multiplex PCR; TCRdb stores just in-frame clones and leaves some out. The sample records 110,000 or so clones, 85% to 95% being singletons. The sample here was peripheral blood, taken at surgery. Source of these receptors: a boy under three years old with hemimegalencephaly and intractable seizures. Both conserved end residues are part of each CDR3. Each record gives: clone size, V gene, J gene, D gene, CDR3 DNA, CDR3 protein. D genes are given only for firm matches. Size tells how often a clone was seen (once, few, many) or the class of an expanded clone, and some rows leave it out.

-	TRBV9	TRBJ2-1	TRBD2	TGTGCCACCAAACCGGGACTAGCGGACAATGAGCAGTTCTTC	CATKPGLADNEQFF
-	TRBV7-7	TRBJ2-1	-	TGTGCCAGCAGCTTAACAGGCACCATCTACAATGAGCAGTTCTTC	CASSLTGTIYNEQFF
-	TRBV6-6	TRBJ2-5	TRBD2	TGTGCCAGCATGCGGGGGAGGGGAGAGACCCAGTACTTC	CASMRGRGETQYF
-	TRBV6-6	TRBJ2-7	TRBD1	TGTGCCAGCAGTTACTCGGACAGGCTGACCTACGAGCAGTACTTC	CASSYSDRLTYEQYF
-	TRBV14	TRBJ1-1	-	TGTGCCAGCGCGCCGACGCAAACCATATTATTAACTACTGAAGCTTTCTTT	CASAPTQTILLTTEAFF
-	TRBV27	TRBJ1-2	TRBD1	TGTGCCAGCAGGCAAACCGGGACAGACGTCTATGGCTACACCTTC	CASRQTGTDVYGYTF
once	TRBV28	TRBJ2-3	TRBD2	TGTGCCAGCAGTCGCACTCGCCCGGGACTAGCCTCAGATACGCAGTATTTT	CASSRTRPGLASDTQYF
-	TRBV12-3/TRBV12-4	TRBJ2-7	-	TGTGCCAGCAGTTTCAATTTTAGGGGACGGGGCTACTTC	CASSFNFRGRGYF
-	TRBV7-2	TRBJ2-7	-	TGTGCCAGCAGCTACTCCGGGTGGGCGGGGGAGCAGTACTTC	CASSYSGWAGEQYF
-	TRBV4-2	TRBJ2-7	-	TGTGCCAGCAGCCAAGTGCCCCCACCCCGCGAGCAGTACTTC	CASSQVPPPREQYF
-	TRBV7-3	TRBJ2-6	-	TGTGCCAGCAGCTCCAACGTAGGGGCCAACGTCCTGACTTTC	CASSSNVGANVLTF
-	TRBV28	TRBJ1-3	-	TGTGCCAGCAGCCGCAGGGGTAGGGGAAACACCATATATTTT	CASSRRGRGNTIYF
once	TRBV28	TRBJ1-2	-	TGTGCCAGCAGTCCGTATATGGGATCGGACATCTATGGCTACACCTTC	CASSPYMGSDIYGYTF
few	TRBV2	TRBJ1-2	-	TGTGCCAGCAGTCCTCCGGGGGATGGCTACACCTTC	CASSPPGDGYTF
-	TRBV9	TRBJ2-1	-	TGTGCCAGCAGCGTAGCTTTTACCGCAACTCAATCCTTCTACAATGAGCAGTTCTTC	CASSVAFTATQSFYNEQFF
-	TRBV28	TRBJ1-3	TRBD1	TGTGCCAGCCTAGTCTGGACAGGGGTTGGAAACACCATATATTTT	CASLVWTGVGNTIYF
-	TRBV28	TRBJ1-1	-	TGTGCCAGCAGTTTATTTGTCGGTGAAGCTTTCTTT	CASSLFVGEAFF
-	TRBV3-1/TRBV3-2	TRBJ2-7	-	TGTGCCAGCAGCCAAGTTCCCTACGAGCAGTACTTC	CASSQVPYEQYF
-	TRBV28	TRBJ1-4	-	TGTGCCAGCAGTTTTGGCGGGGGTTCTGAAAAACTGTTTTTT	CASSFGGGSEKLFF
few	TRBV11-2	TRBJ1-6	-	TGTGCCAGCAGCTTAGCAGGAGCTAATTCACCCCTCCACTTT	CASSLAGANSPLHF
-	TRBV5-1	TRBJ2-5	TRBD2	TGCGCCAGCAGCTTGGGGCTAGCGGGAGGGGAGACCCAGTACTTC	CASSLGLAGGETQYF
-	TRBV12-5	TRBJ1-1	-	TGTGCTAGTGGTTTGGAATACACTGAAGCTTTCTTT	CASGLEYTEAFF
once	TRBV6-2/TRBV6-3	TRBJ2-5	-	TGTGCCAGCAGTGGCCTTGTGGCCCAGTACTTC	CASSGLVAQYF
-	TRBV4-2	TRBJ1-4	-	TGTGCCAGCAGCCAAGGGAAGGAAGACAGACTGTTTTTT	CASSQGKEDRLFF
-	TRBV7-8	TRBJ2-1	TRBD2	TGTGCCAGCAGCTTCGGACTAGCGGGAGCTGTTGAGCAGTTCTTC	CASSFGLAGAVEQFF
-	TRBV5-1	TRBJ2-1	-	TGCGCCAGCAGCTTCAGCGCGAGCTCCTACAATGAGCAGTTCTTC	CASSFSASSYNEQFF
-	TRBV4-1	TRBJ1-2	-	TGCGCCAGCAGCCAACCAAACGGCTTGTTGTATGGCTACACCTTC	CASSQPNGLLYGYTF
-	TRBV28	TRBJ1-2	TRBD1	TGTGCCAGCACTCCAGACAGGGGTCGGGGCTACACCTTC	CASTPDRGRGYTF
-	TRBV27	TRBJ2-2	TRBD1	TGTGCCAGCAGTCCTTTAGCAGGGGGCGCAACCGGGGAGCTGTTTTTT	CASSPLAGGATGELFF
-	TRBV12-3/TRBV12-4	TRBJ2-1	-	TGTGCCAGCAGGGATGAGTGGGGGAATGAGCAGTTCTTC	CASRDEWGNEQFF
-	TRBV2	TRBJ2-7	-	TGTGCCAGCAGTTACTCTGGTGAGCAGTACTTC	CASSYSGEQYF
-	TRBV20-1	TRBJ2-3	-	TGCAGTGTGGAAGCTACAGATACGCAGTATTTT	CSVEATDTQYF
-	TRBV27	TRBJ1-4	-	TGTGCCACCTCGGTGGGACTAAATGAAAAACTGTTTTTT	CATSVGLNEKLFF
-	TRBV19	TRBJ1-6	-	TGTGCCAGTAGTACTATGACGGCTAATTCACCCCTCCACTTT	CASSTMTANSPLHF
-	TRBV5-4	TRBJ2-7	-	TGTGCCAGCAGCCAAAAGAGCTCCTACGAGCAGTACTTC	CASSQKSSYEQYF
-	TRBV27	TRBJ2-7	-	TGTGCCAGCAGTTTACCCGGACAGAGCTCCTACGAGCAGTACTTC	CASSLPGQSSYEQYF
-	TRBV13	TRBJ2-7	TRBD2	TGTGCCTCGGGACTAGGGACCTACGAGCAGTACTTC	CASGLGTYEQYF
-	TRBV29-1	TRBJ2-3	-	TGCAGCGTTGAACACGGCGCAGATACGCAGTATTTT	CSVEHGADTQYF
-	TRBV28	TRBJ1-1	-	TGTGCCAGCACAAGGTTGGGAACTGAAGCTTTCTTT	CASTRLGTEAFF
-	TRBV2	TRBJ2-3	-	TGTGCCAGCGGACATGAGGGTGGGGCAGATACGCAGTATTTT	CASGHEGGADTQYF
few	TRBV28	TRBJ2-7	-	TGTGCCAGCAGTTTTCCCCTCTACGAGCAGTACTTC	CASSFPLYEQYF
-	TRBV10-3	TRBJ1-1	TRBD1	TGTGCCATCAGACAGGGGGGGAACACTGAAGCTTTCTTT	CAIRQGGNTEAFF
-	TRBV5-6	TRBJ2-7	-	TGTGCCAGCAGCTTTGCAGGGGGACTATCCTACGAGCAGTACTTC	CASSFAGGLSYEQYF
once	TRBV7-6	TRBJ2-5	TRBD2	TGTGCCAGCAGCTTAATCGAGCGGGAGGGCCTGGGGACCCAGTACTTC	CASSLIEREGLGTQYF
once	TRBV10-2	TRBJ2-7	-	TGCGCCAGCAGCGACCCCGAGAGGTTTGGCGAGCAGTACTTC	CASSDPERFGEQYF
-	TRBV20-1	TRBJ2-3	-	TGCAGTGCTAGTCCGCTTGATACGCAGTATTTT	CSASPLDTQYF
-	TRBV2	TRBJ1-5	TRBD1	TGTGCCAGCAGATACGGACAGGGGCGAAATCAGCCCCAGCATTTT	CASRYGQGRNQPQHF
-	TRBV7-2	TRBJ1-1	-	TGTGCCAGCAGCTCCCGGAACGTGCCCTCAGGGTGGGGCACTGAAGCTTTCTTT	CASSSRNVPSGWGTEAFF
-	TRBV7-3	TRBJ2-1	-	TGTGCCAGCAGCCCGGGACTGGTCTCCTACAATGAGCAGTTCTTC	CASSPGLVSYNEQFF
-	TRBV19	TRBJ2-1	TRBD2	TGTGCCAGTAAAATTGCTAGCGGGAAGCCGTTCTTC	CASKIASGKPFF
once	TRBV27	TRBJ2-7	TRBD2	TGTGCCAGCAAGGACTATGGACTAGCGGGAGGATCTAGCGAGCAGTACTTC	CASKDYGLAGGSSEQYF
-	TRBV11-2	TRBJ1-5	-	TGTGCCAGCAGTTTGAGGGCGGGGAGGCAGCCCCAGCATTTT	CASSLRAGRQPQHF
-	TRBV27	TRBJ1-5	-	TGTGCCAGCAGTTTTACAGGGAATCAGCCCCAGCATTTT	CASSFTGNQPQHF
-	TRBV7-2	TRBJ1-1	-	TGTGCCAGCAGCTTACAGTTCAACACTGAAGCTTTCTTT	CASSLQFNTEAFF
-	TRBV28	TRBJ1-1	TRBD1	TGTGCCAGCAGTTGGACAGGGTACGCAGCTTTCTTT	CASSWTGYAAFF